A single sample gave rise to the 10 T cell receptor beta chains below, sequenced in a study of blood T cells in healthy people across ages. With a J-beta primer mix and a sample-barcoded 5' primer, a second PCR ran 7 to 11 cycles. One entry per CDR3 protein results from TCRdb running MiXCR on the 5' RACE reads. The data contain 800,000 to 950,000 distinct CDR3 sequences, roughly 29% of them singletons. A further study also used this sample, focusing on T cells of mothers and their children.

The source material was blood. The receptors come from a woman in her thirties or forties in good health.

The chain employs TRBV11-2 and TRBJ2-1; D call uncertain. V lost 5 bases to trimming and J lost 6 bases, with 17 bases between them. The CDR3 spans 15 residues. The germline gives CDR1 SGHAT, CDR2 FQNNGV. This CDR3 reads CASSPLSQFGNEQFF. The CDR3 nucleotides are TGTGCCAGCAGCCCCCTAAGCCAGTTCGGCAATGAGCAGTTCTTC.

The genes are TRBV5-4 and TRBJ2-5; D possibly corresponds to TRBD2 (6 bases). V lost 3 bases and J 5 bases, leaving 14 bases between the germline ends. Germline values: CDR1 SGHNT, CDR2 YYREEE (reference sequence). The length of the CDR3 is 14 residues. The CDR3: CASSSREGRETQYF. The CDR3 region has the DNA TGTGCCAGCAGCTCTCGTGAGGGGAGGGAGACCCAGTACTTC.

This clonotype has ten or more counts. The junction does not match germline at one end; this may be a read error. This rearrangement joins TRBV12-3 or TRBV12-4 to TRBJ1-6; D is uncertain. The CDR3 consists of 16 residues. CDR3 region: CASSFDVSSHNSPLHF. The DNA of the CDR3 is TGTGCCAGCAGTTTCGATGTGAGCTCCCATAATTCACCCCTCCACTTT.

This clonotype occurred many times. This chain joins TRBV9 and TRBJ2-6, with a tentative D call TRBD2 (5 bases). Deletions cut 0 bases from V and 2 bases from J, with 15 bases between. The CDR3 contains 18 residues. The germline V gene has CDR1 SGDLS and CDR2 YYNGEE. The CDR3 region has the DNA TGTGCCAGCAGCGTAGAGGGTAAGGCGAGGGCTGGGGCCAACGTCCTGACTTTC. Residues: CASSVEGKARAGANVLTF.

This clonotype was seen ten or more times. The chain carries TRBV24-1 and TRBJ2-5, with 7 bases aligning to TRBD1. The trim removed 4 bases at V and 0 bases at J, leaving 7 bases unmatched. The CDR3 is 16 amino acids. Per germline, CDR1 KGHDR and CDR2 SFDVKD. CDR3 nucleotide sequence: TGTGCCACCAGTGAAGCCGGGACAGTCGACCAAGAGACCCAGTACTTC. This encodes CATSEAGTVDQETQYF.

V usage is TRBV6-5 and J usage is TRBJ1-1; 9 positions agree with TRBD1. There are 15 residues in the CDR3. The V gene's germline CDR1 is MNHEY and CDR2 SVGAGI. With V trimmed by 2 bases and J by 5 bases, 6 bases remained unmatched. CDR3 nucleotide sequence: TGTGCCAGCAGTTACGTACAGGGGGCGCGTACTGAAGCTTTCTTT. Protein: CASSYVQGARTEAFF.

The V and J genes are TRBV20-1 and TRBJ2-2; 8 positions agree with TRBD2. Trimming took 4 bases from V and 0 from J; bases not matched to a gene: 7. CDR1 and CDR2 (germline): DFQATT, SNEGSKA (reference sequence). This CDR3 is built from 16 residues. This CDR3 is CSATPPGLANTGELFF. CDR3 coding DNA: TGCAGTGCTACACCACCGGGACTAGCGAACACCGGGGAGCTGTTTTTT.

The chain joins TRBV7-9 to TRBJ2-3; 11 bases agree with TRBD2. The V gene end was trimmed by 6 bases and the J gene end by 5 bases; junction bases not matched to a gene: 4. Germline V gene lookup returns CDR1 SEHNR and CDR2 FQNEAQ (reference sequence). There are 14 residues in the CDR3. The CDR3 loop reads CASSQGLAGDTQYF. CDR3 sequence (DNA): TGTGCCAGCAGTCAAGGACTAGCGGGAGATACGCAGTATTTT.

CDR3 in amino acids: CANPAGGQETQYF. The CDR3 region has the DNA TGTGCCAATCCAGCGGGGGGCCAAGAGACCCAGTACTTC. This sequence joins TRBV10-3 and TRBJ2-5, with 9 bases aligning to TRBD2. There are 13 residues in the CDR3. V lost 10 bases and J lost 1; bases outside the gene matches: 4. Looked up from germline, CDR1 is ENHRY and CDR2 is SYGVKD.

In this sample, this clonotype turned up a few times. The V call is TRBV6-2 or TRBV6-3, the J call TRBJ2-7; the D gene is possibly TRBD2 (6 bases). There are 13 residues in the CDR3. Trimming cost V 5 bases and J 6 bases, with 14 bases left between them. Germline CDR1 MNHEY, CDR2 SVGEGT. The CDR3 reads CASSPGTAVEQYF. CDR3 nucleotides: TGTGCCAGCAGTCCCGGGACTGCGGTCGAGCAGTACTTC.